This T cell receptor (beta chain) was captured in a study of OX40 agonist ivuxolimab in advanced cancers. On the study more broadly: Enrolled patients in dose escalation had cancers that were hepatocellular carcinoma, melanoma, renal cell or head and neck cancer. Prior checkpoint blockade (anti-PD-1, anti-PD-L1 or anti-CTLA-4) was permitted; less than 45% had it.

This CDR3 is built from 15 residues. With 2 bases removed from V and 1 base from J, the gap between germline ends came to 11 bases. Germline CDR1 reads MNHEY; CDR2 reads SMNVEV (reference sequence). Profiled with immunoSEQ multiplex PCR; TCRdb holds only in-frame clones, not every one. The sample comprises more than 45,000 clones, about 81% of which are singletons, and roughly 7% rests with the top ten. General study points: At 0.1 to 3.0 mg/kg and by week 6, CD4+ and CD8+ T cells in the blood had expanded clonally.

At baseline, cycle 4 day 1, and cycle 7 day 1, blood was sampled. Concerning this clone itself: Its specificity is not known.

The receptor comes from an adult with an advanced solid tumor such as melanoma, head and neck, liver or kidney cancer. The chain joins TRBV27 to TRBJ2-5, with D perhaps being TRBD1 or TRBD2 (5 bases each). The source material was CD4+ or CD8+ T cells sorted from blood, sampled in a trial of the OX40 agonist ivuxolimab. The CDR3 loop is CASSLRGGLQETQYF. CDR3 DNA: TGTGCCAGCAGTTTAAGGGGTGGACTCCAAGAGACCCAGTACTTC.